This T cell receptor (beta chain) appears in the sequencing data of a study of T cell clonality in common variable immunodeficiency (dated by TCRdb to between 2014 and 2017). Here V drops 7 bases and J drops 7 bases, and the junction holds 9 bases not matched to any gene. The germline V gene supplies CDR1 SGHRS and CDR2 YFSETQ. CDR3 length: 14 amino acids, cysteine to phenylalanine. The 33 bases shown cover part of the CDR3, and their frame starts at base 1. Diagnosis of CVID followed standard criteria, namely serum IgG, IgA and/or IgM below the normal range together with specific antibody deficiency. There were around 46 subjects in the CVID group (roughly 15 female and roughly 29 male), ranging in age from 9 to 64 years, with a mean age of 40. Most of the CVID patients and most of the healthy controls were of Caucasian heritage. At the time of study participation, every CVID subject had been on replacement immunoglobulin therapy for at least one year. When blood was collected, none of the CVID subjects were ill or on immunomodulatory or immunosuppressive medication. From each donor, roughly 4.5 to 9 ml of heparinized peripheral whole blood was collected. Genomic DNA from adults with common variable immune deficiency (CVID) and from healthy adult controls was used for sequencing of TCRbeta CDR3 repertoires. Diluted blood was subjected to density centrifugation over Hypaque 1077 or Ficoll-Paque for isolation of peripheral blood mononuclear cells. Genomic DNA was obtained from unsorted mononuclear cells through either Qiagen column purification or a centrifugation-based method.

A few counts support this clone. Its antigen specificity is not known. The CDR3 extends 3 residues past the end of the read, so its final part is completed from the germline J gene. The full study reports these points: Compared with healthy controls, CVID subjects showed increased TCRbeta clonality (t-test p = 0.018), a feature most characteristic of about a third of subjects. CVID subjects shared fewer TCRbeta clones with each other than healthy controls did (p < 0.0001). Correlations between repertoire features and clinical complications were limited by patient heterogeneity within the CVID cohort. It was noted by the authors that sequencing of the repertoires of T cell subpopulations would be needed to clarify the cause of the increased clonality in CVID. Fewer deletions and N-nucleotide insertions were reportedly observed in CVID TCRbeta sequences, and highly modified clones with 13 or more V deletions were reportedly absent from CVID TCRbeta sequences. Even though DNA input was equal, the average per sample came to 65,000 to 85,000 unique sequences for controls compared with about 30,000 for CVID samples.

Equivalent amounts of genomic DNA from CVID and control samples were used as sequencing input. For every sample, a 60 bp segment covering the rearranged TCRbeta CDR3 region was amplified and then sequenced. The immunoSEQ assay, a bias-corrected multiplex PCR combined with high-throughput sequencing, was used to amplify TCRbeta. Per the authors' processing: Every unique nucleotide sequence was considered a clone and was annotated with V, D and J genes, copy number and frequency. Sequences were labeled productive if in frame, and non-productive if out of frame or containing stop codons. As previously described, clonality was calculated on the basis of Shannon's entropy. Mean CDR3 Kyte-Doolittle hydropathy was derived from the predicted amino acid sequences of productive clones. Using the R hclust function, scaled V gene usage was clustered hierarchically with Manhattan distance and complete linkage. Clone sharing by CDR3 amino acid sequence was assessed by resampling 12 repertoires per group over 100 rounds. Repertoires were searched for 70 published EBV-specific and about 240 published CMV-specific TCRbeta sequences. Analysis left out a couple of CVID samples that produced under 10,000 sequences, so a few dozen CVID repertoires remained. Sourced from immuneACCESS, this table was stored by TCRdb with only in-frame sequences that have V and J called. A share of the clones is absent; for the studies checked, an unresolved V gene accounts for under half, and the remainder has no known explanation. The V and J calls and clone size were taken over from that table, and D and trimming were inferred from the DNA. Across this sample, 15,000 to 20,000 clones were tabulated and none appeared just once. The leading ten clones occupy over 6.5% of the sample.

Sequenced material: peripheral blood mononuclear cells. The chain is assembled from TRBV5-1 and TRBJ2-1, with 9 junctional bases fitting TRBD2. The receptor comes from a human donor with common variable immunodeficiency. The CDR3 bases that were read are TGCGCCAGCGAGGGAGCGGGAGGTGGGAATGAG. Its protein reads: CASEGAGGGNE. The CDR3, in full, reads CASEGAGGGNEQFF.